This entry concerns a single TCR beta chain. Germline CDR1 SQVTM, CDR2 ANQGSEA. CDR3 length: 13 amino acids. V dropped 6 bases and J dropped 4 bases, with 13 bases sitting between them. The sample originates from a study of tumor-infiltrating lymphocytes in localized non-small cell lung cancer. TCRdb's table, derived via immunoSEQ multiplex PCR, lists solely in-frame clones and lacks some. The sample has some 17,000 clones, roughly 80% seen once. The gene calls are TRBV29-1 and TRBJ1-5; D might be TRBD1 (5 bases). Sequenced sample: lung tumor tissue. This TCR derives from a human donor with non-small cell lung cancer. CDR3 region: CSVRRDDNQPQHF. DNA of the CDR3: TGCAGCGTGAGACGGGACGATAATCAGCCCCAGCATTTT.